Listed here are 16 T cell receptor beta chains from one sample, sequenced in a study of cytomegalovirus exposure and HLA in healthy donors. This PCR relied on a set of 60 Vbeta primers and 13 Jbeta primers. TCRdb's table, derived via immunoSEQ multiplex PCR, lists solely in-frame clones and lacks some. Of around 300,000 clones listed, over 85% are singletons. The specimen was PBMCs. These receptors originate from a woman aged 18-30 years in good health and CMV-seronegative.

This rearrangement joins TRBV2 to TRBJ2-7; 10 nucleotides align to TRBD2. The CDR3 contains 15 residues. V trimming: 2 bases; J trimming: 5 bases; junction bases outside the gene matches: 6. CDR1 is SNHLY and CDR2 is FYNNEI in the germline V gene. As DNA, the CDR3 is TGTGCCAGCAGTGAAAAAGCGGGGGGGAGACACGAGCAGTACTTC. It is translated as CASSEKAGGRHEQYF.

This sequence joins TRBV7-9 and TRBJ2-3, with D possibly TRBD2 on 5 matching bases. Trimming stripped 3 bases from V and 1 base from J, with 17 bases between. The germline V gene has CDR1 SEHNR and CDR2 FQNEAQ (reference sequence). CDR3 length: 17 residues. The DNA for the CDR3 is TGTGCCAGCAGCTTGGACGTGGGAGCTGAAGGCACAGATACGCAGTATTTT. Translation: CASSLDVGAEGTDTQYF. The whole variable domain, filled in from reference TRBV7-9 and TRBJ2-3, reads DTGVSQNPRHKITKRGQNVTFRCDPISEHNRLYWYRQTLGQGPEFLTYFQNEAQLEKSRLLSDRFSAERPKGSFSTLEIQRTEQGDSAMYLCASSLDVGAEGTDTQYFGPGTRLTVL.

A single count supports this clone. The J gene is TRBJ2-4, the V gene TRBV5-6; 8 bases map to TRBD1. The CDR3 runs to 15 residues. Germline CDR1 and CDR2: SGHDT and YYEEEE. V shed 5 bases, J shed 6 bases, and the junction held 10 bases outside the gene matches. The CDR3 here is CASREGQVAVNIQYF. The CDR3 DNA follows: TGTGCCAGCAGGGAGGGACAGGTCGCGGTAAACATTCAGTACTTC. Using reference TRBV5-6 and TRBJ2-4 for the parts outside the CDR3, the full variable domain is DAGVTQSPTHLIKTRGQQVTLRCSPKSGHDTVSWYQQALGQGPQFIFQYYEEEERQRGNFPDRFSGHQFPNYSSELNVNALLLGDSALYLCASREGQVAVNIQYFGAGTRLSVL.

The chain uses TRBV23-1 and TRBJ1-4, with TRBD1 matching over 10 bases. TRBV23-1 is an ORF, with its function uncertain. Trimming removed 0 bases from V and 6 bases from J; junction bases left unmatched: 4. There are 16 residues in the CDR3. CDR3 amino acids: CASSQSPGQGYEKLFF. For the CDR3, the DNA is TGCGCCAGCAGTCAATCTCCGGGACAGGGGTATGAAAAACTGTTTTTT.

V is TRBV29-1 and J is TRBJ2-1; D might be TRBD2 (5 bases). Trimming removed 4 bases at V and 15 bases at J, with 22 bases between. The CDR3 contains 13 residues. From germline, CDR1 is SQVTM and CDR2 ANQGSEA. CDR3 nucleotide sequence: TGCAGCGTTGCCATTTCCGGGTCACTAGGATGGTTCTTC. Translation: CSVAISGSLGWFF.

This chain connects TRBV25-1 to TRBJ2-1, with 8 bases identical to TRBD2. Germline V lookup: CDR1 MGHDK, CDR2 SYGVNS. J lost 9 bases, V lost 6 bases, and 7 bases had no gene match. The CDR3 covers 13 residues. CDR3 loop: CASSQSGGREQFF. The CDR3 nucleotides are TGTGCCAGCAGCCAAAGCGGGGGTCGTGAGCAGTTCTTC.

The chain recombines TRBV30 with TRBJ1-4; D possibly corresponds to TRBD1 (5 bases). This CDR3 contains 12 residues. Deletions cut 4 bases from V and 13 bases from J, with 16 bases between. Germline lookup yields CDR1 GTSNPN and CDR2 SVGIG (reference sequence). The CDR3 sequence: CAWTAGTPRLFF. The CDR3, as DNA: TGTGCCTGGACGGCCGGGACTCCCCGACTGTTTTTT.

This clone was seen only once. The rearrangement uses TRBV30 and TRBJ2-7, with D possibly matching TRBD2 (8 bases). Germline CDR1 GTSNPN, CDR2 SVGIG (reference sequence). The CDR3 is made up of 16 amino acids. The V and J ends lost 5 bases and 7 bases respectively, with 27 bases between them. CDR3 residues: CAWAPKGASGLGEQYF. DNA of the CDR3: TGTGCCTGGGCTCCCAAGGGGGCTAGCGGGTTAGGGGAGCAGTACTTC.

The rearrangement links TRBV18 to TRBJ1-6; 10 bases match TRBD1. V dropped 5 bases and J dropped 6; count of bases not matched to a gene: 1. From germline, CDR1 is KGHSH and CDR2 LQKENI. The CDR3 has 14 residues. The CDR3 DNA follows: TGTGCCAGCTCAGGACAGGGGGGTAATTCACCCCTCCACTTT. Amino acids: CASSGQGGNSPLHF.

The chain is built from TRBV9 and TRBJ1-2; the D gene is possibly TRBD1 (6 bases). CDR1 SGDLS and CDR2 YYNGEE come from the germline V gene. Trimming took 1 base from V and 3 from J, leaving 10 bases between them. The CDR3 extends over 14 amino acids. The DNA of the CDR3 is TGTGCCAGCAGCGTATTTCCAGGGGACTATGGCTACACCTTC. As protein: CASSVFPGDYGYTF. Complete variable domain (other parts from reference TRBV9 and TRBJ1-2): DSGVTQTPKHLITATGQRVTLRCSPRSGDLSVYWYQQSLDQGLQFLIQYYNGEERAKGNILERFSAQQFPDLHSELNLSSLELGDSALYFCASSVFPGDYGYTFGSGTRLTVV.

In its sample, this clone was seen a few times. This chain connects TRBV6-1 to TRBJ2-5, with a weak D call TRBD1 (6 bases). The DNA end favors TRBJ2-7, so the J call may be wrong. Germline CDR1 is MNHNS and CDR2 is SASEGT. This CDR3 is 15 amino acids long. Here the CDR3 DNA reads TGTGCCAGCACCCTGGCACAGGGTAGCTCCTACGAGCAGTACTTC. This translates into CASTLAQGSSYEQYF.

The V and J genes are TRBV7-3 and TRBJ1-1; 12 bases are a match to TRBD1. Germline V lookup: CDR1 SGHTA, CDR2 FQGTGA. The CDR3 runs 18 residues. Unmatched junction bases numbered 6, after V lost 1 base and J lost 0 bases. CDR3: CASSLRGQGASMNTEAFF. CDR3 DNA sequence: TGTGCCAGCAGCTTAAGGGGACAGGGGGCCTCCATGAACACTGAAGCTTTCTTT.

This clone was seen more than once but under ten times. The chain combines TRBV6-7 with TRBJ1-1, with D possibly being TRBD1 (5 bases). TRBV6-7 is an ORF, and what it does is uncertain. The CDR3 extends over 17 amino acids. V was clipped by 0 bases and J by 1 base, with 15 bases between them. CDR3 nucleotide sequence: TGTGCCAGCAGTTACTCGAGTTTTCGGGGGAAGAACACTGAAGCTTTCTTT. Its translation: CASSYSSFRGKNTEAFF.

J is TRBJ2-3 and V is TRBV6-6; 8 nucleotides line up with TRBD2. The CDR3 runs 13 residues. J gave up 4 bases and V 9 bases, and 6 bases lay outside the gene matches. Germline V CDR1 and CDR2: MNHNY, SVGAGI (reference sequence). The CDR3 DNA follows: TGTGCCAGTATAGCGGGGTTATCAGATACGCAGTATTTT. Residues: CASIAGLSDTQYF.

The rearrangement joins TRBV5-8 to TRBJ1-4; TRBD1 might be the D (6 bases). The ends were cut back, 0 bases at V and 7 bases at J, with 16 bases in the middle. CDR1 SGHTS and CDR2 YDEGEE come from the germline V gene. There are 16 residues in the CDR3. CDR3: CASSLADLGGTEKLFF. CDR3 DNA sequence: TGTGCCAGCAGCTTGGCGGATTTAGGGGGAACTGAAAAACTGTTTTTT.

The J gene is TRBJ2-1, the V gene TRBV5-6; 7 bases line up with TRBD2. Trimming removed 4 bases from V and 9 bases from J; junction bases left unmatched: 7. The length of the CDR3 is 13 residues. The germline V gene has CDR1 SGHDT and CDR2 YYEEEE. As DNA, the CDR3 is TGTGCCAGCAGCAACGGACTAGACGGTGAGCAGTTCTTC. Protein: CASSNGLDGEQFF.